Listed below are T cell receptor beta chains from one sample, sequenced in a study of metastatic and nonmetastatic thyroid tumors. MiXCR was used by TCRdb to re-call the PCR reads. Of about 38,000 clones listed, under 30% are singletons. Sequenced: blood. All receptors derive from a male donor with papillary thyroid cancer or a benign thyroid nodule (not recorded which). Some clones in this sample may be carry-over from other donors' samples. CDR3s include the opening cysteine and the closing phenylalanine or tryptophan. Fields, in order: J gene, clone size, V gene, D gene, CDR3 protein, CDR3 DNA. D genes are given only for firm matches. Where a row states a size, it is once, few, many or the class of an expanded clone; other rows omit it.

>TRBJ2-3|-|TRBV6-4|-
CASSGGASTDTQYF
TGTGCCAGCAGTGGCGGGGCGAGCACAGATACGCAGTATTTT
>TRBJ1-1|-|TRBV6-6|TRBD1
CASSYSTGVNTEAFF
TGTGCCAGCAGTTACTCCACAGGGGTAAACACTGAAGCTTTCTTT
>TRBJ1-1|-|TRBV7-8|-
CAISLVVGLAFF
TGTGCCATCAGCTTAGTCGTAGGGCTAGCTTTCTTT
>TRBJ1-2|-|TRBV12-3/TRBV12-4|TRBD1
CASSLGQGAGGYTF
TGTGCCAGCAGCCTGGGCCAGGGGGCCGGGGGCTACACCTTC
>TRBJ1-6|-|TRBV7-8|-
CASSNGQLNSPLHF
TGTGCCAGCAGCAACGGACAGCTTAATTCACCCCTCCACTTT
>TRBJ2-2|many|TRBV6-1|-
CASRTGTGGLIGELFF
TGTGCCAGCAGGACCGGGACTGGCGGGTTAATCGGGGAGCTGTTTTTT
>TRBJ2-7|many|TRBV29-1|-
CSVELMKGRNYEQYF
TGCAGCGTTGAATTAATGAAGGGACGAAACTACGAGCAGTACTTC
>TRBJ2-1|-|TRBV11-2|TRBD1
CASSRDRGRNNEQFF
TGTGCCAGCAGCCGTGACAGGGGCCGCAACAATGAGCAGTTCTTC
>TRBJ2-1|few|TRBV6-2/TRBV6-3|TRBD2
CASSYSNLAGSINEQFF
TGTGCCAGCAGTTACTCGAATCTAGCGGGGTCGATCAATGAGCAGTTCTTC
>TRBJ1-5|few|TRBV27|TRBD1
CASSINRGRGNQPQHF
TGTGCCAGCAGTATAAACAGGGGACGAGGCAATCAGCCCCAGCATTTT
>TRBJ2-7|-|TRBV11-3|-
CASSRLGQGGSYEQYF
TGTGCCAGCAGCCGCCTTGGCCAGGGAGGATCCTACGAGCAGTACTTC
>TRBJ2-1|few|TRBV19|-
CASSVGAMGNGQFF
TGTGCCAGTAGCGTAGGCGCCATGGGCAATGGGCAGTTCTTC
>TRBJ2-6|-|TRBV6-2/TRBV6-3|TRBD1
CASSYLGQRSGANVLTF
TGTGCCAGCAGTTACCTGGGACAGAGATCTGGGGCCAACGTCCTGACTTTC
>TRBJ2-5|many|TRBV20-1|TRBD2
CSARAGGRQETQYF
TGCAGTGCTAGGGCGGGAGGGCGACAAGAGACCCAGTACTTC
>TRBJ2-2|many|TRBV13|-
CASSPSKGAGEAANTGELFF
TGTGCCAGCAGCCCGTCGAAGGGGGCGGGAGAGGCTGCGAACACCGGGGAGCTGTTTTTT
>TRBJ1-1|-|TRBV6-1|-
CASSETTDTNTEAFF
TGTGCCAGCAGTGAAACGACAGACACGAACACTGAAGCTTTCTTT
>TRBJ2-7|medium-sized|TRBV6-2/TRBV6-3|-
CASSYRTNSYEQYF
TGTGCCAGCAGTTACAGGACTAACTCCTACGAGCAGTACTTC
>TRBJ2-1|few|TRBV28|-
CASGIQGLSYNEQFF
TGTGCCAGCGGGATTCAGGGTCTATCCTACAATGAGCAGTTCTTC
>TRBJ2-7|-|TRBV20-1|-
CSARDPGSGLYEQYF
TGCAGTGCTAGAGATCCCGGGTCAGGGCTATACGAGCAGTACTTC
>TRBJ1-2|-|TRBV28|TRBD1
CASSSTGGNGYTF
TGTGCCAGCAGTTCGACAGGGGGGAATGGCTACACCTTC
>TRBJ1-5|many|TRBV10-2|TRBD1
CASSADRVHQPQHF
TGCGCCAGCAGTGCTGACAGGGTCCATCAGCCCCAGCATTTT
>TRBJ1-3|-|TRBV5-1|TRBD1
CASSRTGTLSGNTIYF
TGCGCCAGCAGCCGGACAGGCACACTCTCTGGAAACACCATATATTTT